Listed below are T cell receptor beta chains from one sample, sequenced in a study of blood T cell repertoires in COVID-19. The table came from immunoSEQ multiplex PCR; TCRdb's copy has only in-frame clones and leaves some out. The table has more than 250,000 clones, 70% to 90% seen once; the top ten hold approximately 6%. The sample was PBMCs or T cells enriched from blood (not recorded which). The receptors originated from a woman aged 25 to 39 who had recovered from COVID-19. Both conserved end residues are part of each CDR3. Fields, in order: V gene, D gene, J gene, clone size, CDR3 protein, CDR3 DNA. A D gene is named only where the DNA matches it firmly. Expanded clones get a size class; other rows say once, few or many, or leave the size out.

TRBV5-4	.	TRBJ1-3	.	CASSLSSGSGNTIYF	TGTGCCAGCAGCTTGAGTTCGGGGTCTGGAAACACCATATATTTT
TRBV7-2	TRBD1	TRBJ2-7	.	CASSSTGVYEQYF	TGTGCCAGCAGCAGCACAGGGGTCTACGAGCAGTACTTC
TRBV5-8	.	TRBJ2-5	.	CASSRRLETQYF	TGTGCCAGCAGCAGGCGGCTTGAAACCCAGTACTTC
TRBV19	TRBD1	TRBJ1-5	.	CASTPRQGPRPQHF	TGTGCCAGTACCCCGCGACAGGGACCAAGGCCCCAGCATTTT
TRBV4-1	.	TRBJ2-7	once	CASSTGDYEQYF	TGCGCCAGCAGCACAGGCGACTACGAGCAGTACTTC
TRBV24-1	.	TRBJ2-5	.	CATSDYSRGQETQYF	TGTGCCACCAGTGATTACTCGCGGGGACAAGAGACCCAGTACTTC
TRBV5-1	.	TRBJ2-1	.	CASSLSVESNEQFF	TGCGCCAGCAGCTTGTCGGTCGAGAGCAATGAGCAGTTCTTC
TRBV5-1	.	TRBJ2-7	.	CASSLPGPSGEQYF	TGCGCCAGCAGCCTTCCGGGCCCTTCGGGGGAGCAGTACTTC
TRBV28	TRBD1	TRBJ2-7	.	CASSSQGQGSSEQYF	TGTGCCAGCAGTTCGCAGGGACAGGGTTCGTCCGAGCAGTACTTC
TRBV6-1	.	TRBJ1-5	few	CASSDIVNQPQHF	TGTGCCAGCAGTGATATAGTCAATCAGCCCCAGCATTTT
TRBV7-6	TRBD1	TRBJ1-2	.	CASSFTGTGEGGYTF	TGTGCCAGCAGCTTTACCGGGACAGGGGAAGGTGGCTACACCTTC
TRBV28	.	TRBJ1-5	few	CASRQGSNQPQHF	TGTGCCAGCAGACAGGGTAGCAATCAGCCCCAGCATTTT
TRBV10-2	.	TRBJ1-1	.	CATWVTTGGEAFF	TGCGCCACCTGGGTGACCACGGGGGGTGAAGCTTTCTTT
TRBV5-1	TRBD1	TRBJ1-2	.	CASRAGQGVGYGYTF	TGCGCCAGCAGGGCCGGACAGGGGGTAGGCTATGGCTACACCTTC
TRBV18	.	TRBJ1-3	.	CASSPVDGNTIYF	TGTGCCAGCTCACCCGTAGATGGAAACACCATATATTTT
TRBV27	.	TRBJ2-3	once	CASSLLGGDTQYF	TGTGCCAGCAGTTTATTAGGAGGAGATACGCAGTATTTT
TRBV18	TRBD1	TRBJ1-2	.	CASSPGTGGYGYTF	TGTGCCAGCTCACCCGGAACAGGGGGCTATGGCTACACCTTC
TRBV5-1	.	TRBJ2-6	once	CASTPQGNPGANVLTF	TGCGCCAGCACCCCCCAGGGGAACCCTGGGGCCAACGTCCTGACTTTC
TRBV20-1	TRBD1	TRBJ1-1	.	CSASGDRGRTEAFF	TGCAGTGCTAGTGGGGACAGGGGGCGAACTGAAGCTTTCTTT
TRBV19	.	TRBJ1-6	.	CASSLLGVGGGSPLHF	TGTGCCAGTAGCCTGCTGGGAGTTGGGGGGGGTTCACCCCTCCACTTT
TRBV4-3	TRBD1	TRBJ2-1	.	CASSQHGTEPYNEQFF	TGCGCCAGCAGCCAACACGGGACAGAACCGTACAATGAGCAGTTCTTC
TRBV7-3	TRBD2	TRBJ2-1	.	CASSSPGLAFNEQFF	TGTGCCAGCAGCTCCCCGGGACTAGCGTTTAATGAGCAGTTCTTC
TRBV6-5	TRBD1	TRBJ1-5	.	CASREPGTVSQPQHF	TGTGCCAGCAGAGAGCCCGGGACAGTGAGTCAGCCCCAGCATTTT
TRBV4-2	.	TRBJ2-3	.	CASSQDQAGTDTQYF	TGTGCCAGCAGCCAAGACCAAGCGGGCACAGATACGCAGTATTTT
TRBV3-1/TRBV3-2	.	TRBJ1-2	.	CASSQDPVNYGYTF	TGTGCCAGCAGCCAAGATCCGGTAAACTATGGCTACACCTTC
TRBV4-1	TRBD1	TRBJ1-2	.	CASRGTGAYGYTF	TGCGCCAGCAGGGGGACAGGGGCCTATGGCTACACCTTC
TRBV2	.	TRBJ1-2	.	CASSVSGSYGYTF	TGTGCCAGCAGTGTATCGGGTAGCTATGGCTACACCTTC
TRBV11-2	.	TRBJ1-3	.	CASSFYPSQRNTIYF	TGTGCCAGCAGCTTCTACCCCTCACAGAGAAACACCATATATTTT